Listed below are T cell receptor beta chains from one sample, sequenced in a study of control samples from healthy donors and cancer patients. The method was immunoSEQ multiplex PCR; TCRdb's version includes in-frame clones alone and lacks a portion of them. The data show about 120,000 clones, with roughly 93% seen just once and about 2.8% held by the top ten. The sequencing sample was made of blood. The receptors stem from a man aged 25 to 40 in good health. The CDR3 runs from the conserved cysteine through the conserved F or W. Each record gives: D gene, clone size, J gene, V gene, CDR3 DNA, CDR3 protein. The D gene is left open where the match is weak. The size of a clone is reported for some rows only, either as once, few or many, or as a class for expanded clones.

>.|.|TRBJ1-5|TRBV7-9
TGTGCCAGCAGCTTAGTCGAGATGGGGAAGGGCAATCAGCCCCAGCATTTT
CASSLVEMGKGNQPQHF
>TRBD2|.|TRBJ2-3|TRBV5-8
TGTGCCAGCAGCTTGGCGGGGGGGCCGTCGGATACGCAGTATTTT
CASSLAGGPSDTQYF
>TRBD1|.|TRBJ2-1|TRBV7-9
TGTGCCAGCAGTTATGGACAGGGAAGATCCAATGAGCAGTTCTTC
CASSYGQGRSNEQFF
>.|.|TRBJ2-7|TRBV3-1/TRBV3-2
TGTGCCAGCAGCCAAGATCCTAGCGAGCAGTACTTC
CASSQDPSEQYF
>.|.|TRBJ1-5|TRBV28
TGTGCCAGCAGTTTAGGTTGGGCGGGCAATCAGCCCCAGCATTTT
CASSLGWAGNQPQHF
>TRBD2|.|TRBJ2-5|TRBV6-2/TRBV6-3
TGTGCCAGCAGTCGAGGACTAGCGGCGAGGGAGACCCAGTACTTC
CASSRGLAARETQYF
>.|.|TRBJ2-7|TRBV7-9
TGTGCCAGCAGCTTTGGCCGAGAGCGGTACTTC
CASSFGRERYF
>TRBD1|.|TRBJ1-2|TRBV5-1
TGCGCCAGCAGCGTTGGGACAGCGTATGGCTACACCTTC
CASSVGTAYGYTF
>.|.|TRBJ2-2|TRBV5-1
TGCGCCAGCAGCCCTTCGAACACCGGGGAGCTGTTTTTT
CASSPSNTGELFF
>.|.|TRBJ1-4|TRBV10-1
TGCGCCAGCAGTGATACAGGGAGTGAAAAACTGTTTTTT
CASSDTGSEKLFF
>.|.|TRBJ1-4|TRBV29-1
TGCAGCGTTGGGGGTCCTAATGAAAAACTGTTTTTT
CSVGGPNEKLFF
>.|few|TRBJ2-5|TRBV30
TGTGCCTGGAGTAACCAAGAGACCCAGTACTTC
CAWSNQETQYF
>TRBD2|few|TRBJ2-1|TRBV7-9
TGTGCCAGCAGCTTAAGTTATGGAACTAGCGGGGGGTGCAATGAGCAGTTCTTC
CASSLSYGTSGGCNEQFF
>.|.|TRBJ1-1|TRBV6-5
TGTGCCAGCAGAGGGGAAGGCACTGAAGCTTTCTTT
CASRGEGTEAFF
>.|.|TRBJ2-3|TRBV18
TGTGCCAGCTCACTCCTCGGCGCAGATACGCAGTATTTT
CASSLLGADTQYF
>.|.|TRBJ1-1|TRBV3-1/TRBV3-2
TGTGCCAGCAGCCAAACGTGGGGTGACACTGAAGCTTTCTTT
CASSQTWGDTEAFF
>TRBD2|many|TRBJ2-3|TRBV6-2/TRBV6-3
TGTGCCAGCAGCAAAACTAGCGGGGGGGCAGATACGCAGTATTTT
CASSKTSGGADTQYF
>.|.|TRBJ2-2|TRBV19
TGTGCCAGTAGTAGTCCGGGCCAGCGATTGGTAGGGAACACCGGGGAGCTGTTTTTT
CASSSPGQRLVGNTGELFF
>TRBD1|.|TRBJ1-1|TRBV19
TGTGCCAGTAGATTCTACCAGGGGGCTGGCATGAACACTGAAGCTTTCTTT
CASRFYQGAGMNTEAFF
>.|.|TRBJ1-1|TRBV25-1
TGTGCCAGCAGTTCACAGGGAAAGGGGGACACTGAAGCTTTCTTT
CASSSQGKGDTEAFF
>.|.|TRBJ1-5|TRBV7-8
TGTGCCAGCAGCTTAGGTTTATCACAGTATAGCAATCAGCCCCAGCATTTT
CASSLGLSQYSNQPQHF
>TRBD1|.|TRBJ2-5|TRBV2
TGTGCCAGCAGCCCGGACAGGCTACAAGAGACCCAGTACTTC
CASSPDRLQETQYF
>.|.|TRBJ2-1|TRBV19
TGTGCCAGTAGTATGGCTAGAGATACATCTGAGCAGTTCTTC
CASSMARDTSEQFF
>.|.|TRBJ2-2|TRBV5-1
TGCGCCAGATCCGGGGGCTTGATGGCCGCCGGGGAGCTGTTTTTT
CARSGGLMAAGELFF
>.|.|TRBJ1-6|TRBV10-1
TGCGCCAGAGGGAATTCACCCCTCCACTTT
CARGNSPLHF
>TRBD1|once|TRBJ1-5|TRBV23-1
TGCGCCAGTGCCGGGACAGGGGATAACGGGAGCAATCAGCCCCAGCATTTT
CASAGTGDNGSNQPQHF